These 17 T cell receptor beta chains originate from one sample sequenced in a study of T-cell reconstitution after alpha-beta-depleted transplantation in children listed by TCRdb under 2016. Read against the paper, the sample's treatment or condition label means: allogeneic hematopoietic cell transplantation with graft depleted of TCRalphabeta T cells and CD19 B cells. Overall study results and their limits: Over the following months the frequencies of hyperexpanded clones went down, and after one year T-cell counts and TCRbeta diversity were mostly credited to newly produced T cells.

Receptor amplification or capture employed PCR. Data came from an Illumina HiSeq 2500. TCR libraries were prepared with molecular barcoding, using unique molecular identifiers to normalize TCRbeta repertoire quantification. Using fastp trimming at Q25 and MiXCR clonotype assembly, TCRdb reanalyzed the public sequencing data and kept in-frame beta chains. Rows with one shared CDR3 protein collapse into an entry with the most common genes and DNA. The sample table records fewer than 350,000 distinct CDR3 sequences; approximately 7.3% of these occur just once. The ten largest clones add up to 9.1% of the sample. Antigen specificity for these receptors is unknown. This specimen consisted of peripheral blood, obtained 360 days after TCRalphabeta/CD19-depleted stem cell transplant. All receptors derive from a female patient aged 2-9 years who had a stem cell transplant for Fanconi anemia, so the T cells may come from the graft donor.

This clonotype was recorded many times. For the CDR3, the DNA is TGCAGTGCTAGAGATTTCCAAACAGGGGGCGCGGCCGGGGAGCTGTTTTTT. This gives the protein CSARDFQTGGAAGELFF. The gene calls are TRBV20-1 and TRBJ2-2, with 9 bases fitting TRBD1. This CDR3 contains 17 residues. CDR1 and CDR2 (germline): DFQATT, SNEGSKA (reference sequence). With V trimmed by 0 bases and J by 6 bases, 11 bases remained unmatched.

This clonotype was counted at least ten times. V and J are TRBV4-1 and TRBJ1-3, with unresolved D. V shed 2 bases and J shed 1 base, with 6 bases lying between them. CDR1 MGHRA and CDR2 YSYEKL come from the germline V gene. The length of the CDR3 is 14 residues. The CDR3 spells CASSQLSSGNTIYF. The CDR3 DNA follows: TGCGCCAGCAGCCAATTATCATCTGGAAACACCATATATTTT.

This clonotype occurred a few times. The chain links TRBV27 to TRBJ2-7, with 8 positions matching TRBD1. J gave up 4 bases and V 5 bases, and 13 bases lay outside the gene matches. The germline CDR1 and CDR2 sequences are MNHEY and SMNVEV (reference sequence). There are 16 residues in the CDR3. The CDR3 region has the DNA TGTGCCAGCAGTCCTACTAGGACAGGGTTGGGGTACGAGCAGTACTTC. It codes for CASSPTRTGLGYEQYF.

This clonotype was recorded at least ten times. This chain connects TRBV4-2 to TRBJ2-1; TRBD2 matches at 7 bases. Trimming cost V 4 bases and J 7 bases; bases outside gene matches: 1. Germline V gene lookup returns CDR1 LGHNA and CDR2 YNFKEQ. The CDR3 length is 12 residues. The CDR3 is CASSPAGNEQFF. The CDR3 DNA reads TGTGCCAGCAGCCCAGCGGGAAATGAGCAGTTCTTC.

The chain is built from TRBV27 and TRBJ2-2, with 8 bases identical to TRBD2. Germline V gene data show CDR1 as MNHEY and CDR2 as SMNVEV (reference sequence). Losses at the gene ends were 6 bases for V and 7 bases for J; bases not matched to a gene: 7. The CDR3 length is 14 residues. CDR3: CASRHIAGIGELFF. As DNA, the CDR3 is TGTGCCAGCAGACACATAGCGGGAATCGGGGAGCTGTTTTTT.

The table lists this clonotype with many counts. CDR3 sequence: CASSAVYFPEQYF. CDR3 DNA: TGTGCCAGCAGTGCCGTTTATTTCCCCGAGCAGTACTTC. J is TRBJ2-7 and V is TRBV12-3 or TRBV12-4, with D hard to call. The V and J ends lost 5 bases and 6 bases respectively, with 14 bases between them. The CDR3 covers 13 residues.

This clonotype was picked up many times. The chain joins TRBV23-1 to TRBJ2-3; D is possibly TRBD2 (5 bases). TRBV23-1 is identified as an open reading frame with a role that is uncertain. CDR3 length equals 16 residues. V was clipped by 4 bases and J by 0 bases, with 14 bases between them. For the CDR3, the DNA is TGCGCCAGCAGTCCACTAGAATTCTCTAGCACAGATACGCAGTATTTT. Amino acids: CASSPLEFSSTDTQYF.

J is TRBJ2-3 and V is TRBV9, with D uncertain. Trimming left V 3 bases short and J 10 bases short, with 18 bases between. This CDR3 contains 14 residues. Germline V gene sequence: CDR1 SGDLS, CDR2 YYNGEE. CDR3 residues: CASSAPSAVRAQYF. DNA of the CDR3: TGTGCCAGCAGCGCTCCGTCGGCGGTGAGAGCGCAGTATTTT.

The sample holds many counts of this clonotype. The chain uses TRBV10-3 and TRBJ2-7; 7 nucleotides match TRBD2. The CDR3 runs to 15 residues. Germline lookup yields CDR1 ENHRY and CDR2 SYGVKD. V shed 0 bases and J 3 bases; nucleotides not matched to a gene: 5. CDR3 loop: CAISESGLEFYEQYF. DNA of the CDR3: TGTGCCATCAGTGAGTCAGGACTAGAATTCTACGAGCAGTACTTC.

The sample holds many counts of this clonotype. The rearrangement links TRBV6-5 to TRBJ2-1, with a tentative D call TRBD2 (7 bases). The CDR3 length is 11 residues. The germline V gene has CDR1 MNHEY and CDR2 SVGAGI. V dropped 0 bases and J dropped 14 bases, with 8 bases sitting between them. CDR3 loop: CASSYSGGEFF. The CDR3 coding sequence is TGTGCCAGCAGTTACTCAGGGGGGGAGTTCTTC.

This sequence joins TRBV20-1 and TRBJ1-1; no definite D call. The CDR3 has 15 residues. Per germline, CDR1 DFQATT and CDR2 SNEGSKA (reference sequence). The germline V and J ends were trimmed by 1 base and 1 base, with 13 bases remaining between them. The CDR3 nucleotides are TGCAGTGCTAGAGTCCCGGGAACGAAGAACACTGAAGCTTTCTTT. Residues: CSARVPGTKNTEAFF.

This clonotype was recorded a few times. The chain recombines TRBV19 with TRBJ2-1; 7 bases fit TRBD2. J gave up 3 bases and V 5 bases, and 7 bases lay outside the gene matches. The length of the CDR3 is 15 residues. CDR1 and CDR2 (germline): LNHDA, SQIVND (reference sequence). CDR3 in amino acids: CASSRSAGDYNEQFF. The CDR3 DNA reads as TGTGCCAGTAGTCGGTCCGCGGGGGACTACAATGAGCAGTTCTTC.

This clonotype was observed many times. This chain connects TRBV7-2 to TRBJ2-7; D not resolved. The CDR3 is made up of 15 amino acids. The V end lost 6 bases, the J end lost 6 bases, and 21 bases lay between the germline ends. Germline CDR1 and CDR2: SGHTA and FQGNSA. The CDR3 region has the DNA TGTGCCAGCAGAGCCCCTGGCGGCCTAGATTCCGAGCAGTACTTC. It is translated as CASRAPGGLDSEQYF.

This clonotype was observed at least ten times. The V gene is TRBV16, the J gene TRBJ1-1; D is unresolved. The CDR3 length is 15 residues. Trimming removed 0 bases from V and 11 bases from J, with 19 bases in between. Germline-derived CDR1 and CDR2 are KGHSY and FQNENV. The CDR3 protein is CASSQSVAALQAAFF. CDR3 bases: TGTGCCAGCAGCCAATCAGTCGCCGCCCTCCAGGCCGCTTTCTTT.

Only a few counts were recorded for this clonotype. CDR3 bases: TGTGCCAGCAGGCCACCCGGGACAAACCCCTACGAGCAGTACTTC. This codes for CASRPPGTNPYEQYF. The chain recombines TRBV27 with TRBJ2-7, with D perhaps TRBD1 (6 bases). Between the trimmed V and J ends, which lost 6 bases and 2 bases, there was a span of 17 bases. Germline assignment: CDR1 MNHEY and CDR2 SMNVEV (reference sequence). This CDR3 has 15 residues.

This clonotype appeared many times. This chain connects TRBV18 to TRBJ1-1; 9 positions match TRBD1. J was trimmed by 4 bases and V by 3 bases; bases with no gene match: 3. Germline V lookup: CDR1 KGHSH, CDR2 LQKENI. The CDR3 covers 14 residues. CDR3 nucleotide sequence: TGTGCCAGCTCACCCTTGACAGGGGGCACTGAAGCTTTCTTT. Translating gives CASSPLTGGTEAFF.

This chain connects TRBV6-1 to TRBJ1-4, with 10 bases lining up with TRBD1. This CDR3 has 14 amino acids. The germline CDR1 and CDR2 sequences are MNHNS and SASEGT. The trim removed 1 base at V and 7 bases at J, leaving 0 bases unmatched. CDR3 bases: TGTGCCAGCAGTGAAGGACAGGGGGCTGAAAAACTGTTTTTT. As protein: CASSEGQGAEKLFF.